The present entry profiles one T cell receptor (beta chain) with its context. No antigen is known for it. MiXCR was run by TCRdb on the multiplex PCR reads, yielding one entry per CDR3 protein. This sample has roughly 14,000 distinct CDR3 sequences, with around 47% found just once. This entry belongs to a study of breast tumors, draining lymph nodes, adjacent tissues. Per germline, CDR1 SGDLS and CDR2 YYNGEE. This CDR3 spans 15 amino acids. V was pared by 3 bases and J by 9 bases, with 16 bases between. Whole-study findings and limits: The lymph node origin of tumor T cells was framed as consistent with a hypothesis, not demonstrated. Compared with basal-like, luminal-like tumors shared significantly more repertoire with nontumor tissue.

This chain joins TRBV9 and TRBJ1-6, with D possibly matching TRBD1 (6 bases). The clonotype originates from a female donor with breast cancer. Some clones in this sample may be carry-over from other donors' samples. Sequenced material: tumor-adjacent breast tissue. Here the CDR3 reads CASSATGTITSPLHF. The CDR3 nucleotides are TGTGCCAGCAGCGCTACCGGGACAATTACTTCACCCCTCCACTTT. Filled out from reference TRBV9 and TRBJ1-6, the complete variable domain reads DSGVTQTPKHLITATGQRVTLRCSPRSGDLSVYWYQQSLDQGLQFLIQYYNGEERAKGNILERFSAQQFPDLHSELNLSSLELGDSALYFCASSATGTITSPLHFGNGTRLTVT.